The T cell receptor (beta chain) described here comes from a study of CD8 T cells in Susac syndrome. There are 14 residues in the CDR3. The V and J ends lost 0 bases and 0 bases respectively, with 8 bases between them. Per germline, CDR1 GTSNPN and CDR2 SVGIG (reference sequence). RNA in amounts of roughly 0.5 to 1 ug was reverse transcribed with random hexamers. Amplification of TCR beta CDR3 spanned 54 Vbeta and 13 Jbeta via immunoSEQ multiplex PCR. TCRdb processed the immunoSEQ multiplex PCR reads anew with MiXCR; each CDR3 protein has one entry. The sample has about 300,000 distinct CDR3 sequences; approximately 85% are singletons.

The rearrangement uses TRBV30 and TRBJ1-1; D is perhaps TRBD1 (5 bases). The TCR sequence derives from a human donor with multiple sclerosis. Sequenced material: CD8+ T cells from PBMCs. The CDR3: CAWSVDSLNTEAFF. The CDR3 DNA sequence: TGTGCCTGGAGTGTAGACAGCCTGAACACTGAAGCTTTCTTT.